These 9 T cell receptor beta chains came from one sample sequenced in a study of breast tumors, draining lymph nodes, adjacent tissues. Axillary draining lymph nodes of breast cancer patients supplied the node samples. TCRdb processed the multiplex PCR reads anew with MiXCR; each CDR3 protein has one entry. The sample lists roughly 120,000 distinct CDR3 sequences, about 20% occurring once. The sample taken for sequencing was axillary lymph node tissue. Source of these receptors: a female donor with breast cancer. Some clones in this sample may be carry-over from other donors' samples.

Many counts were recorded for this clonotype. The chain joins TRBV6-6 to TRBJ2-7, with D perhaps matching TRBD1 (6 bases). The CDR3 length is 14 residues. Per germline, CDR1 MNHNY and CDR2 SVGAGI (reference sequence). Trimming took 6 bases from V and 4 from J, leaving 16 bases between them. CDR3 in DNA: TGTGCCAGCAGACGCCCAGGACAGACGTACGAGCAGTACTTC. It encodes CASRRPGQTYEQYF.

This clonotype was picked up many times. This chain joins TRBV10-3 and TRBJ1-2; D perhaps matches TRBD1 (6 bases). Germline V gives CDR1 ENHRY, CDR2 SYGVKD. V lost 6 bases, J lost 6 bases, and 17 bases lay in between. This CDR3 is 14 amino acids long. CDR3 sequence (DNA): TGTGCCATCAGCGCCGGTGGGGGGCAAGATGGCTACACCTTC. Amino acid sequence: CAISAGGGQDGYTF.

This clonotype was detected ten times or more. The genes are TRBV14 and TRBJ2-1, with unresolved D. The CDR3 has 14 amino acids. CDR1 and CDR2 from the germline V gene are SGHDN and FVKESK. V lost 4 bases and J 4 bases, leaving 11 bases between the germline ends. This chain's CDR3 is CASSPMGGYNEQFF. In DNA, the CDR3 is TGTGCCAGCAGCCCGATGGGCGGATACAATGAGCAGTTCTTC.

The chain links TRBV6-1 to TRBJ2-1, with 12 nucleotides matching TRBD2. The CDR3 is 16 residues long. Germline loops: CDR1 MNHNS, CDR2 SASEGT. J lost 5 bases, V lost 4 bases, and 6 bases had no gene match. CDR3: CASSVTSGRRDNEQFF. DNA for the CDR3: TGTGCCAGCAGTGTTACTAGCGGGAGGAGGGACAATGAGCAGTTCTTC.

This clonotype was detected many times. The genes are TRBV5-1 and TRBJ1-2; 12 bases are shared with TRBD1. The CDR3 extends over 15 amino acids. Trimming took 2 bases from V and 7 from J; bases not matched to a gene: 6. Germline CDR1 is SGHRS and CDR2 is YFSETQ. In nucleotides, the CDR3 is TGCGCCAGCAGCTTTCCGGGACAGGGGGCGCTTGGCTACACCTTC. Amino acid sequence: CASSFPGQGALGYTF. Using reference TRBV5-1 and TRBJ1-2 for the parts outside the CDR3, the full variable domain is KAGVTQTPRYLIKTRGQQVTLSCSPISGHRSVSWYQQTPGQGLQFLFEYFSETQRNKGNFPGRFSGRQFSNSRSEMNVSTLELGDSALYLCASSFPGQGALGYTFGSGTRLTVV.

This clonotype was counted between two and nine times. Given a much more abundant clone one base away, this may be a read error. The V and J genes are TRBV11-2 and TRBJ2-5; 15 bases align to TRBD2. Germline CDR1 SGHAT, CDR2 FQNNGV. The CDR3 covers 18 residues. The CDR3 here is CVSSLTWTSGGASETQYF. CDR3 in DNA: TGTGTCAGCAGCTTGACCTGGACTAGCGGGGGGGCGTCAGAGACCCAGTACTTC.

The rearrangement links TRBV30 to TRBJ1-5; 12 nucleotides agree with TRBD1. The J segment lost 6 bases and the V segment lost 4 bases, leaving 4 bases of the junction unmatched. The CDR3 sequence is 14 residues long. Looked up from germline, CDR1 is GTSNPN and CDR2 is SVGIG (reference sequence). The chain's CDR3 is CAWTGTGGFQPQHF. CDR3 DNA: TGTGCCTGGACAGGGACAGGGGGCTTTCAGCCCCAGCATTTT.

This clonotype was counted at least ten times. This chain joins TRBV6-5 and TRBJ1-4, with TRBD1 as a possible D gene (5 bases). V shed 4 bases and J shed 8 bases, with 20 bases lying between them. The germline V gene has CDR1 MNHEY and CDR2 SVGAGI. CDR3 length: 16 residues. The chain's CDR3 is CASSLQSRAGSEKLFF. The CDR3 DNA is TGTGCCAGCAGTTTACAATCCAGGGCGGGAAGCGAAAAACTGTTTTTT.

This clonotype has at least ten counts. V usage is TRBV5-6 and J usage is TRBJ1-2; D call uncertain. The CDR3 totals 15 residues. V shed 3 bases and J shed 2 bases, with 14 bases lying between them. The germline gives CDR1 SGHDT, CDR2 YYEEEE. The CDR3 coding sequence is TGTGCCAGCAGCTCCGGACGTCTCGGAAACTATGGCTACACCTTC. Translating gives CASSSGRLGNYGYTF. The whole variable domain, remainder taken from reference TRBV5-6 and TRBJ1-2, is DAGVTQSPTHLIKTRGQQVTLRCSPKSGHDTVSWYQQALGQGPQFIFQYYEEEERQRGNFPDRFSGHQFPNYSSELNVNALLLGDSALYLCASSSGRLGNYGYTFGSGTRLTVV.